The present TCR beta chain was sequenced within a study of Graves' ophthalmopathy and Graves' hyperthyroidism. Stable hyperthyroid donors showed no ophthalmopathy during 18 months follow-up. RNA transcripts were the source from which TCR beta CDR3 regions were amplified. First-round RT-PCR used HTBI primers; second-round multiplex PCR followed. TCRdb re-derived calls from the multiplex PCR reads in MiXCR, one entry per CDR3 protein. The sample has about 390,000 distinct CDR3 sequences; about 18% are singletons. The CDR3 runs 16 residues. V lost 5 bases and J 1 base, leaving 17 bases between the germline ends. CDR1 MGHDK and CDR2 SYGVNS come from the germline V gene.

The chain links TRBV25-1 to TRBJ1-1, with D perhaps matching TRBD1 (5 bases). The source is an adult woman with stable Graves' hyperthyroidism. The source material was peripheral blood. DNA for the CDR3: TGTGCCAGCAGTTACTCGACAGTGTTCAGGAACACTGAAGCTTTCTTT. Its protein is CASSYSTVFRNTEAFF. The variable domain in full, completed from reference TRBV25-1 and TRBJ1-1, reads EADIYQTPRYLVIGTGKKITLECSQTMGHDKMYWYQQDPGMELHLIHYSYGVNSTEKGDLSSESTVSRIRTEHFPLTLESARPSHTSQYLCASSYSTVFRNTEAFFGQGTRLTVV.